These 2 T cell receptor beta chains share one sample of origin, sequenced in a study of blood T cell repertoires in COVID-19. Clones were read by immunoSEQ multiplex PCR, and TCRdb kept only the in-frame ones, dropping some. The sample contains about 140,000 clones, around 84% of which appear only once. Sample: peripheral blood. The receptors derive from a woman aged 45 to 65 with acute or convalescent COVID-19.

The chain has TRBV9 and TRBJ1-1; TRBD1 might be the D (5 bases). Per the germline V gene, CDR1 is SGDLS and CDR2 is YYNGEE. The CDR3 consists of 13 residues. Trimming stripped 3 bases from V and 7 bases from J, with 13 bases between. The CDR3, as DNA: TGTGCCAGCAGCGCGCCGAACAGGAATGAAGCTTTCTTT. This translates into CASSAPNRNEAFF.

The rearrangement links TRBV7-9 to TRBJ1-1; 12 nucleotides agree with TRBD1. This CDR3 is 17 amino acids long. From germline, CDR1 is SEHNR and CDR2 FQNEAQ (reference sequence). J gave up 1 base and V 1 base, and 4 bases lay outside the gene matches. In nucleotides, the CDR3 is TGTGCCAGCAGCTTAGGGGGGACAGGGGGCTGGAACACTGAAGCTTTCTTT. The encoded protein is CASSLGGTGGWNTEAFF.